Reported below is one TCR beta chain. Its antigen is unknown. Method: immunoSEQ multiplex PCR; TCRdb's copy keeps in-frame clones and lacks some. The sample lists over 110,000 clones, approximately 86% occurring once. This sample is part of a study of cytomegalovirus exposure and HLA in healthy donors. Turning to the study itself: The 100 to 150 validation repertoires used the same platform as the 666 first-cohort repertoires, a later analysis reported. General observations from the study: Many donors carried some public TCRs, although rarity characterized most TCR sequences. The authors listed over 150 TCR beta chains as cytomegalovirus-associated. In the approximately 120 validation repertoires, a later analysis found that first-cohort TCR clusters tended to co-occur.

With 6 bases removed from V and 5 bases from J, the gap between germline ends came to 16 bases. CDR1 is KGHSH and CDR2 is LQKENI in the germline V gene. The CDR3 runs 14 residues. The TCR sequence derives from a man between 18 and 29 years old in good health and CMV-seropositive. This sequence joins TRBV18 and TRBJ2-5, with TRBD1 as a possible D gene (6 bases). The source material was PBMCs. The CDR3 spells CASSRQAADETQYF. CDR3 nucleotides: TGTGCCAGCTCGCGACAGGCTGCGGACGAGACCCAGTACTTC. Full variable domain (missing parts from reference TRBV18 and TRBJ2-5): NAGVMQNPRHLVRRRGQEARLRCSPMKGHSHVYWYRQLPEEGLKFMVYLQKENIIDESGMPKERFSAEFPKEGPSILRIQQVVRGDSAAYFCASSRQAADETQYFGPGTRLLVL.